This passage covers 29 T cell receptor beta chains from one sample sequenced in a study of blood T cell repertoires in COVID-19. Clones were read by immunoSEQ multiplex PCR, and TCRdb kept only the in-frame ones, dropping some. In the table there are about 410,000 clones, roughly nine tenths of which are singletons. Sequencing used PBMCs or T cells enriched from blood (not recorded which). These receptors all stem from a woman in her twenties or thirties who had recovered from COVID-19.

The J gene is TRBJ2-7, the V gene TRBV5-5; D ambiguous. CDR3 length equals 15 residues. The V end was cut by 6 bases, the J end by 4 bases, with 20 bases between. Per germline, CDR1 SGHKS and CDR2 YYEKEE (reference sequence). The CDR3 nucleotides read TGTGCCAGCAATAACCGGGTCCCCTCGGGTTACGAGCAGTACTTC. It yields the protein CASNNRVPSGYEQYF.

Only a few counts were recorded for this clone. The chain employs TRBV28 and TRBJ2-3; D not certain. This CDR3 is 11 amino acids long. In germline, CDR1 is MDHEN, CDR2 SYDVKM. The V end lost 6 bases, the J end lost 2 bases, and 3 bases lay between the germline ends. In DNA form, the CDR3 reads TGTGCCAGCAGCCTCACAGATACGCAGTATTTT. Protein sequence: CASSLTDTQYF.

CDR3 loop: CASSSPTLGLAGTYEQYF. DNA of the CDR3: TGCGCCAGCAGCTCCCCTACCCTAGGACTAGCGGGGACCTACGAGCAGTACTTC. J is TRBJ2-7 and V is TRBV5-1, with TRBD2 identical over 12 bases. Germline CDR1 reads SGHRS; CDR2 reads YFSETQ. The CDR3 covers 18 residues. J lost 2 bases, V lost 3 bases, and 12 bases had no gene match.

This clone turned up a few times. This chain connects TRBV5-4 to TRBJ2-2, with TRBD1 matching over 11 bases. Trimming took 2 bases from V and 6 from J; bases not matched to a gene: 6. The CDR3 covers 16 residues. Per germline, CDR1 SGHNT and CDR2 YYREEE (reference sequence). The CDR3 coding sequence is TGTGCCAGCAGCTTTGGACAGGGGGCGATCCCCGGGGAGCTGTTTTTT. As protein: CASSFGQGAIPGELFF.

V and J are TRBV5-5 and TRBJ2-7; TRBD2 might be the D (5 bases). Between the trimmed V and J ends, which lost 2 bases and 3 bases, there was a span of 9 bases. Germline CDR1 is SGHKS and CDR2 is YYEKEE (reference sequence). The CDR3 is made up of 13 amino acids. The CDR3 bases are TGTGCCAGCAGCTTAAGCGAGGGCTACGAGCAGTACTTC. Translated, it gives CASSLSEGYEQYF.

This clone was seen repeatedly, ten times or more. Other DNA sequences of this sample code for an identical CDR3. This sequence joins TRBV4-1 and TRBJ1-1, with TRBD1 matching over 7 bases. CDR3 size: 14 residues. V lost 3 bases and J lost 3; bases outside the gene matches: 4. The germline V gene has CDR1 MGHRA and CDR2 YSYEKL. CDR3: CASSHSQGYTEAFF. In nucleotides, the CDR3 is TGCGCCAGCAGCCATTCACAGGGGTACACTGAAGCTTTCTTT.

The gene calls are TRBV27 and TRBJ2-1, with no clear D. The CDR3 has 13 amino acids. The V gene lost 3 bases and the J gene lost 8 bases, with 11 bases spanning the gap. Germline values: CDR1 MNHEY, CDR2 SMNVEV (reference sequence). The DNA for the CDR3 is TGTGCCAGCAGTTTTCTGAGCGCAGATGAGCAGTTCTTC. Residues: CASSFLSADEQFF.

This chain connects TRBV11-3 to TRBJ1-4, with TRBD1 matching over 7 bases. Per germline, CDR1 SGHNT and CDR2 YENEEA. The CDR3 is made up of 17 amino acids. After removal of 2 bases from V and 6 bases from J, the junction contained 12 bases not matched to a gene. CDR3 residues: CASSLRPIRQGDEKLFF. For the CDR3, the DNA is TGTGCCAGCAGCTTACGACCTATACGACAGGGTGATGAAAAACTGTTTTTT.

The chain couples TRBV3-1 (or the pseudogene TRBV3-2) to TRBJ2-7; maybe TRBD1 (5 bases). The V end lost 7 bases, the J end lost 2 bases, and 15 bases lay between the germline ends. CDR1 is LGHDT and CDR2 is YNNKEL in the germline V gene (reference sequence). The CDR3 spans 14 residues. The CDR3 region has the DNA TGTGCCAGCAAGGGGCAGGGTGGTACCTACGAGCAGTACTTC. Translated: CASKGQGGTYEQYF.

This chain joins TRBV19 and TRBJ2-1; a weak D match, TRBD2 (6 bases). The germline CDR1 and CDR2 sequences are LNHDA and SQIVND (reference sequence). This CDR3 contains 15 residues. V lost 1 base to trimming and J lost 1 base, with 8 bases between them. CDR3: CASSIAAGSYNEQFF. CDR3 coding DNA: TGTGCCAGTAGTATAGCCGCGGGATCCTACAATGAGCAGTTCTTC.

Comment on this clone: Additional DNA sequences in this sample encode the identical CDR3. This rearrangement joins TRBV9 to TRBJ2-1; D perhaps matches TRBD2 (5 bases). V was clipped by 0 bases and J by 0 bases, with 7 bases between them. The CDR3 covers 15 residues. CDR1 is SGDLS and CDR2 is YYNGEE in the germline V gene. DNA for the CDR3: TGTGCCAGCAGCGTAGTAGGGAGCTCCTACAATGAGCAGTTCTTC. It codes for CASSVVGSSYNEQFF.

V is TRBV15 and J is TRBJ2-1; 9 nucleotides align to TRBD2. The CDR3 has 16 amino acids. The junction had 10 bases not matched to a gene; V was cut back by 5 bases and J by 5 bases. Per germline, CDR1 LNHNV and CDR2 YYDKDF (reference sequence). The CDR3 nucleotides read TGTGCCACCAGCGAGAATAGCGGGAGTCACAACAATGAGCAGTTCTTC. This sequence encodes CATSENSGSHNNEQFF. Based on the CDR3 plus reference TRBV15 and TRBJ2-1, the full variable domain is DAMVIQNPRYQVTQFGKPVTLSCSQTLNHNVMYWYQQKSSQAPKLLFHYYDKDFNNEADTPDNFQSRRPNTSFCFLDIRSPGLGDTAMYLCATSENSGSHNNEQFFGPGTRLTVL.

The V gene is TRBV11-2, the J gene TRBJ2-7; D is possibly TRBD2 (6 bases). The V gene lost 1 base and the J gene lost 5 bases, with 15 bases spanning the gap. The CDR3 consists of 15 residues. Germline CDR1 reads SGHAT; CDR2 reads FQNNGV. Here the CDR3 reads CASSLGGVVSNEQYF. In DNA, the CDR3 is TGTGCCAGCAGCTTAGGCGGGGTGGTCTCTAACGAGCAGTACTTC.

Regarding this clone: Other nucleotide sequences in the sample specify the same CDR3. The chain recombines TRBV5-1 with TRBJ1-4, with a tentative D call TRBD1 (5 bases). V lost 2 bases, J lost 1 base, and 6 bases lay in between. Looked up from germline, CDR1 is SGHRS and CDR2 is YFSETQ. The CDR3 sequence is 14 residues long. As DNA, the CDR3 is TGCGCCAGCAGCTTCGGGGGAACTAATGAAAAACTGTTTTTT. It codes for CASSFGGTNEKLFF.

The chain joins TRBV21-1 to TRBJ1-2. TRBV21-1 is a pseudogene locus. There are 13 residues in the CDR3. CDR3 nucleotides: TGTGCCAGCAGCCCCGGGGGGGGTGGTGGCTACACCTTC. It encodes CASSPGGGGGYTF.

This chain joins TRBV19 and TRBJ2-3; maybe TRBD2 (5 bases). V was trimmed by 1 base and J by 6 bases, leaving 8 bases between them. CDR1 is LNHDA and CDR2 is SQIVND in the germline V gene (reference sequence). The CDR3 is 13 amino acids. The CDR3: CASSIGAGDTQYF. The CDR3 DNA reads as TGTGCCAGTAGTATAGGGGCGGGTGATACGCAGTATTTT.

This clone has more than one count but fewer than ten. The CDR3 DNA reads TGCGCCAGCAGCCAAGACACAGGGGTTTCCGCCGGGGAGCTGTTTTTT. This codes for CASSQDTGVSAGELFF. V usage is TRBV4-3 and J usage is TRBJ2-2; the match to TRBD1 covers 7 bases. The CDR3 spans 16 residues. CDR1 is LGHNA, CDR2 YSLEER, per germline. The V segment lost 0 bases and the J segment 6 bases; nucleotides outside the gene matches: 7.

The chain combines TRBV7-6 with TRBJ2-7; 11 bases match TRBD2. After removal of 2 bases from V and 0 bases from J, the junction contained 6 bases not matched to a gene. CDR3 length: 17 residues. Germline CDR1 and CDR2: SGHVS and FNYEAQ. The CDR3 nucleotides read TGTGCCAGCAGCTTATCTAGCGGGGGGACTAGCTCCTACGAGCAGTACTTC. Residues: CASSLSSGGTSSYEQYF.

This clone has more than one count but fewer than ten. The rearrangement joins TRBV7-9 to TRBJ1-2, with D unclear. The length of the CDR3 is 9 residues. V lost 11 bases and J lost 3, with 4 bases in between. CDR1 is SEHNR, CDR2 FQNEAQ, per germline (reference sequence). The CDR3 loop reads CAGDYGYTF. DNA of the CDR3: TGTGCCGGAGACTATGGCTACACCTTC.

The chain is built from TRBV24-1 and TRBJ2-7; D perhaps matches TRBD1 (6 bases). Germline CDR1 and CDR2: KGHDR and SFDVKD. The V and J ends lost 9 bases and 3 bases respectively, with 14 bases between them. This CDR3 is built from 13 residues. In DNA form, the CDR3 reads TGTGCCACCGAAGAAACAGGGAACTACGAGCAGTACTTC. It yields the protein CATEETGNYEQYF.

This chain connects TRBV5-1 to TRBJ2-7; maybe TRBD1 (5 bases). Trimming removed 6 bases at V and 0 bases at J, with 16 bases between. The CDR3 runs 15 residues. Germline CDR1 SGHRS, CDR2 YFSETQ. CDR3 coding DNA: TGCGCCAGCACAGAAGGGGTAATGGGCTCCTACGAGCAGTACTTC. Translation: CASTEGVMGSYEQYF.

The chain employs TRBV6-5 and TRBJ2-5, with D perhaps TRBD2 (5 bases). CDR1 and CDR2 from the germline V gene are MNHEY and SVGAGI. Trimming took 8 bases from V and 5 from J, leaving 12 bases between them. The CDR3 is made up of 12 amino acids. The CDR3 sequence is CASPRGRETQYF. The DNA of the CDR3 is TGTGCCAGCCCCCGAGGGCGGGAGACCCAGTACTTC.

V gene TRBV9 combines with J gene TRBJ1-2; the D is unclear. CDR3 length: 18 residues. Germline V lookup: CDR1 SGDLS, CDR2 YYNGEE. V lost 1 base, J lost 0 bases, and 19 bases lay in between. In DNA, the CDR3 is TGTGCCAGCAGCGTAAGTCTCTCAAATCTTCCAGCTAACTATGGCTACACCTTC. Its translation: CASSVSLSNLPANYGYTF.

J is TRBJ2-1 and V is TRBV6-5; TRBD1 might be the D (6 bases). The V and J ends lost 6 bases and 4 bases respectively, with 16 bases between them. The CDR3 runs 15 residues. CDR1 MNHEY and CDR2 SVGAGI come from the germline V gene. The CDR3 DNA follows: TGTGCCAGCAGCCAGGGGTGGATGGGGTACAATGAGCAGTTCTTC. Amino acid sequence: CASSQGWMGYNEQFF.

The chain employs TRBV10-3 and TRBJ1-3; D not certain. This CDR3 comprises 16 residues. V gave up 4 bases and J gave up 0 bases, with 13 bases separating them. The germline V gene has CDR1 ENHRY and CDR2 SYGVKD. This CDR3 reads CAISAPEGDSGNTIYF. The DNA for the CDR3 is TGTGCCATCAGTGCCCCTGAGGGAGACTCTGGAAACACCATATATTTT.

This chain uses TRBV28 with TRBJ1-2; D is unresolved. The CDR3 totals 15 residues. Germline assignment: CDR1 MDHEN and CDR2 SYDVKM. The V gene lost 6 bases and the J gene lost 7 bases, with 21 bases spanning the gap. Here the CDR3 DNA reads TGTGCCAGCAGATCCCCTTGGGCGCGAGGGAGTGGCTACACCTTC. As protein: CASRSPWARGSGYTF.

The chain links TRBV5-1 to TRBJ2-1, with 10 bases matching TRBD1. CDR1 and CDR2 (germline): SGHRS, YFSETQ. V was pared by 3 bases and J by 5 bases, with 5 bases of the junction left unmatched. The CDR3 spans 15 residues. The DNA of the CDR3 is TGCGCCAGCAGCTCGACAGGGGGCAGCCACAATGAGCAGTTCTTC. It translates to CASSSTGGSHNEQFF.

J is TRBJ1-1 and V is TRBV11-2, with unresolved D. The CDR3 loop spans 13 amino acids. The V and J ends lost 5 bases and 1 base respectively, with 8 bases between them. Germline CDR1 reads SGHAT; CDR2 reads FQNNGV. Written as DNA, the CDR3 is TGTGCCAGCAGCCGGACTTCGAACACTGAAGCTTTCTTT. It translates to CASSRTSNTEAFF.

This chain connects TRBV19 to TRBJ2-1; the match to TRBD2 covers 9 bases. J was trimmed by 0 bases and V by 10 bases; bases with no gene match: 10. The CDR3 is made up of 16 amino acids. Per the germline V gene, CDR1 is LNHDA and CDR2 is SQIVND (reference sequence). DNA of the CDR3: TGTGCCACCAGATGGGGTAGCGGGGGCTCCTACAATGAGCAGTTCTTC. Its translation: CATRWGSGGSYNEQFF.